One and the same sample provided the 21 T cell receptor beta chains below, sequenced in a study of blood T cell repertoires in COVID-19. TCRdb's copy holds only in-frame clones and misses some; the assay was immunoSEQ multiplex PCR. This sample yields roughly 140,000 clones, of which 80% are seen a single time; roughly 0.6% belongs to the top ten. The sequencing sample was made of peripheral blood. These receptors all come from a man aged 60 to 69 with acute or convalescent COVID-19.

V usage is TRBV25-1 and J usage is TRBJ2-1; 11 bases align to TRBD2. CDR3 length: 15 amino acids. J lost 7 bases, V lost 5 bases, and 7 bases had no gene match. CDR1 MGHDK and CDR2 SYGVNS come from the germline V gene. CDR3 protein: CASSPLAGDGNEQFF. The CDR3 DNA is TGTGCCAGCAGTCCACTAGCGGGGGATGGGAATGAGCAGTTCTTC.

The gene calls are TRBV9 and TRBJ2-7; 7 bases line up with TRBD2. Germline CDR1 and CDR2: SGDLS and YYNGEE. The CDR3 totals 16 residues. The J segment lost 0 bases and the V segment lost 0 bases, leaving 6 bases of the junction unmatched. The CDR3: CASSVGSGALSYEQYF. CDR3 coding DNA: TGTGCCAGCAGCGTAGGCAGCGGGGCTCTCTCCTACGAGCAGTACTTC.

In DNA form, the CDR3 reads TGCGCCAGCAGCCCGCCGGGACTAGCGGGAAGGAGCACAGATACGCAGTATTTT. It specifies CASSPPGLAGRSTDTQYF. This rearrangement joins TRBV5-1 to TRBJ2-3; 13 bases fit TRBD2. The trim removed 4 bases at V and 0 bases at J, leaving 8 bases unmatched. This CDR3 has 18 amino acids. Germline V gene data show CDR1 as SGHRS and CDR2 as YFSETQ.

This chain joins TRBV15 and TRBJ1-6, with TRBD1 identical over 7 bases. The CDR3 covers 16 residues. V gave up 2 bases and J gave up 10 bases; unmatched junction bases: 11. Germline V gene data show CDR1 as LNHNV and CDR2 as YYDKDF (reference sequence). The CDR3 region is CATSRHYTGEGSPLHF. CDR3 DNA sequence: TGTGCCACCAGCAGACATTACACAGGGGAAGGCTCACCCCTCCACTTT.

The genes are TRBV2 and TRBJ2-7; D unresolved. In germline, CDR1 is SNHLY, CDR2 FYNNEI. V was trimmed by 3 bases and J by 0 bases, leaving 12 bases between them. CDR3 length: 15 residues. CDR3 loop: CASSERSSSSYEQYF. CDR3 bases: TGTGCCAGCAGTGAGCGAAGCTCTTCCTCCTACGAGCAGTACTTC.

This sequence joins TRBV24-1 and TRBJ2-1; 9 bases align to TRBD2. The CDR3 spans 15 residues. CDR1 and CDR2 (germline): KGHDR, SFDVKD. The ends lost 6 bases at V and 10 bases at J; junction bases unmatched: 12. The CDR3 loop reads CATSHAGGTAREQFF. CDR3 DNA: TGTGCCACCAGTCATGCGGGAGGGACCGCGAGGGAGCAGTTCTTC.

This chain connects TRBV24-1 to TRBJ2-4; TRBD1 aligns across 9 bases. The junction had 2 bases not matched to a gene; V was cut back by 4 bases and J by 5 bases. This CDR3 region has 14 residues. Germline CDR1 reads KGHDR; CDR2 reads SFDVKD. For the CDR3, the DNA is TGTGCCACCAGTGAGGGACAGGGACAAAACATTCAGTACTTC. Translating it yields CATSEGQGQNIQYF.

This chain joins TRBV7-2 and TRBJ1-3; perhaps TRBD1 as D (5 bases). This CDR3 spans 15 amino acids. V gave up 6 bases and J gave up 7 bases, with 19 bases separating them. CDR1 is SGHTA, CDR2 FQGNSA, per germline. The CDR3 sequence is CASSLEWGGGNTIYF. CDR3 sequence (DNA): TGTGCCAGCAGTCTAGAGTGGGGCGGTGGGAACACCATATATTTT.

This rearrangement joins TRBV13 to TRBJ1-2; tentative D call: TRBD1 (5 bases). The V end lost 1 base, the J end lost 3 bases, and 6 bases lay between the germline ends. The CDR3 contains 13 residues. Germline V gene data show CDR1 as PRHDT and CDR2 as FYEKMQ (reference sequence). DNA for the CDR3: TGTGCCAGCAGCTTAGAGGGGTACTATGGCTACACCTTC. This encodes CASSLEGYYGYTF. Filled out from reference TRBV13 and TRBJ1-2, the complete variable domain reads AAGVIQSPRHLIKEKRETATLKCYPIPRHDTVYWYQQGPGQDPQFLISFYEKMQSDKGSIPDRFSAQQFSDYHSELNMSSLELGDSALYFCASSLEGYYGYTFGSGTRLTVV.

The rearrangement uses TRBV15 and TRBJ1-5, with a weak D call TRBD1 (5 bases). CDR3 length: 15 amino acids. Germline V gene lookup returns CDR1 LNHNV and CDR2 YYDKDF (reference sequence). V was shortened by 0 bases and J by 7 bases, with 13 bases between the two germline ends. The CDR3 spells CATSRDRGLGQPQHF. Written as DNA, the CDR3 is TGTGCCACCAGCAGAGATCGGGGGTTGGGGCAGCCCCAGCATTTT.

This clone has just a few counts. This chain joins TRBV6-2 or TRBV6-3 and TRBJ2-6; D uncertain. The CDR3 extends over 15 amino acids. CDR1 is MNHEY, CDR2 SVGEGT, per germline. The ends were cut back, 4 bases at V and 0 bases at J, with 7 bases in the middle. The CDR3 region is CASSSLVSGANVLTF. The DNA for the CDR3 is TGTGCCAGCAGTTCCTTAGTCTCTGGGGCCAACGTCCTGACTTTC.

This clone was observed a single time. This chain joins TRBV3-1 (or the pseudogene TRBV3-2) and TRBJ2-3; 9 nucleotides align to TRBD2. The CDR3 covers 17 residues. Germline V gives CDR1 LGHDT, CDR2 YNNKEL (reference sequence). Trimming removed 0 bases from V and 3 bases from J; junction bases left unmatched: 7. The CDR3 spells CASSQDGTSNPTDTQYF. The CDR3 region has the DNA TGTGCCAGCAGCCAAGATGGGACTAGCAACCCGACAGATACGCAGTATTTT.

This chain uses TRBV27 with TRBJ1-2; 10 positions match TRBD1. The CDR3 runs to 16 residues. Germline V gives CDR1 MNHEY, CDR2 SMNVEV (reference sequence). V lost 5 bases to trimming and J lost 3 bases; unmatched junction nucleotides: 9. The CDR3 bases are TGTGCCAGCAGTCCAGCCGGGACAGGGGTTGACTATGGCTACACCTTC. This encodes CASSPAGTGVDYGYTF.

The chain combines TRBV7-2 with TRBJ2-1; 7 positions match TRBD2. With V trimmed by 5 bases and J by 12 bases, 7 bases remained unmatched. The V gene's germline CDR1 is SGHTA and CDR2 FQGNSA. This CDR3 contains 12 residues. DNA of the CDR3: TGTGCCAGCAGCCTCGGACTAGGTGTGCAGTTCTTC. As protein: CASSLGLGVQFF.

This chain connects TRBV16 to TRBJ1-6; D possibly corresponds to TRBD1 (5 bases). The CDR3 runs 17 residues. Trimming cost V 0 bases and J 4 bases, with 13 bases left between them. CDR1 and CDR2 (germline): KGHSY, FQNENV. CDR3 residues: CASSQSGGLQYNSPLHF. CDR3 coding DNA: TGTGCCAGCAGCCAATCCGGGGGACTCCAATATAATTCACCCCTCCACTTT.

The V and J genes are TRBV19 and TRBJ2-5; D gene unclear. The CDR3 totals 14 residues. V lost 1 base and J lost 5, with 11 bases in between. Germline V CDR1 and CDR2: LNHDA, SQIVND (reference sequence). CDR3 DNA: TGTGCCAGTAGTATAGGAAGGAGTCGGGAGACCCAGTACTTC. It encodes CASSIGRSRETQYF.

This rearrangement joins TRBV5-1 to TRBJ1-5, with TRBD1 identical over 8 bases. The CDR3 spans 14 residues. Germline assignment: CDR1 SGHRS and CDR2 YFSETQ. V shed 4 bases and J 3 bases; nucleotides not matched to a gene: 3. CDR3 coding DNA: TGCGCCAGCAGCCCAGGGGGCGACAATCAGCCCCAGCATTTT. As protein: CASSPGGDNQPQHF.

The chain couples TRBV7-2 to TRBJ1-1, with D unresolved. V was trimmed by 4 bases and J by 7 bases, leaving 13 bases between them. Germline CDR1 is SGHTA and CDR2 is FQGNSA. The CDR3 spans 13 residues. This chain's CDR3 is CASSSTWAVEAFF. CDR3 bases: TGTGCCAGCAGCTCCACTTGGGCCGTTGAAGCTTTCTTT.

The CDR3 region is CASSPSTDTQYF. CDR3 sequence (DNA): TGCGCCAGCAGCCCTAGCACAGATACGCAGTATTTT. This sequence joins TRBV5-1 and TRBJ2-3; D gene ambiguous. Per germline, CDR1 SGHRS and CDR2 YFSETQ. The CDR3 extends over 12 amino acids. V was clipped by 4 bases and J by 0 bases, with 3 bases between them. The variable domain in full, with the rest retrieved from reference TRBV5-1 and TRBJ2-3, is KAGVTQTPRYLIKTRGQQVTLSCSPISGHRSVSWYQQTPGQGLQFLFEYFSETQRNKGNFPGRFSGRQFSNSRSEMNVSTLELGDSALYLCASSPSTDTQYFGPGTRLTVL.

Remarks on this clone: At one end, the junction sequence differs from germline, possibly due to a read error. In DNA, the CDR3 is TGTGCCAGCTCGCCACCCGGGACAAGCGAGGGGCAGTACTTC. Its translation: CASSPPGTSEGQYF. The chain combines TRBV18 with TRBJ2-7; possible D gene TRBD1, 6 bases. Per the germline V gene, CDR1 is KGHSH and CDR2 is LQKENI. The length of the CDR3 is 14 residues.

This chain joins TRBV7-2 and TRBJ2-7, with 7 bases that match TRBD1. The V gene's germline CDR1 is SGHTA and CDR2 FQGNSA. The CDR3 extends over 14 amino acids. Trimming cost V 5 bases and J 7 bases; bases outside gene matches: 11. CDR3 DNA sequence: TGTGCCAGCAGCCCGGGACAGAACTACTGGGAGCAGTACTTC. Translated, it gives CASSPGQNYWEQYF. The full variable domain, in which reference TRBV7-2 and TRBJ2-7 provide the parts outside the CDR3, is GAGVSQSPSNKVTEKGKDVELRCDPISGHTALYWYRQSLGQGLEFLIYFQGNSAPDKSGLPSDRFSAERTGGSVSTLTIQRTQQEDSAVYLCASSPGQNYWEQYFGPGTRLTVT.